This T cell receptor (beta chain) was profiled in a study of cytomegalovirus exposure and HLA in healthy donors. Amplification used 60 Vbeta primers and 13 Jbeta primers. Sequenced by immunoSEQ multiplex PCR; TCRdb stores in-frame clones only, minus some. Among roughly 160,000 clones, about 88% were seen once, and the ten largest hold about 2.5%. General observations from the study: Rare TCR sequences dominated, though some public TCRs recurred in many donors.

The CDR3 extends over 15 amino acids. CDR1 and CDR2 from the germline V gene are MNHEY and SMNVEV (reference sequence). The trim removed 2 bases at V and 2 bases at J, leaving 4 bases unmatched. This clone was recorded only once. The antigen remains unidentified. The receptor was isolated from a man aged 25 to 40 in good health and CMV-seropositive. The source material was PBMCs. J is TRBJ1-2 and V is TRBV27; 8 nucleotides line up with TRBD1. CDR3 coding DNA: TGTGCCAGCAGTTTAGCAGGGGGCCGAAACTATGGCTACACCTTC. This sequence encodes CASSLAGGRNYGYTF.